The clone carrying this TCR beta chain was seen at least ten times. These data belong to a study of early T cells in non-severe SARS-CoV-2 infection. TCRdb processed the 5' RACE reads anew with MiXCR; each CDR3 protein has one entry. The repertoire holds 80,000 or so distinct CDR3 sequences, with 5% to 7% as singletons. The V end was cut by 4 bases, the J end by 2 bases, with 14 bases between. The germline CDR1 and CDR2 sequences are LNHNV and YYDKDF (reference sequence). The CDR3 totals 16 residues. Sequencing was done on a sample of whole blood. The chain couples TRBV15 to TRBJ2-2; D remains ambiguous. The TCR sequence derives from an adult who was a healthcare worker with PCR-confirmed SARS-CoV-2 infection or an uninfected control (not recorded which). CDR3 coding DNA: TGTGCCACCAGCATCGGTAGGACCCCAAACACCGGGGAGCTGTTTTTT. Translated: CATSIGRTPNTGELFF. The full variable domain, with the rest looked up from reference TRBV15 and TRBJ2-2, is DAMVIQNPRYQVTQFGKPVTLSCSQTLNHNVMYWYQQKSSQAPKLLFHYYDKDFNNEADTPDNFQSRRPNTSFCFLDIRSPGLGDTAMYLCATSIGRTPNTGELFFGEGSRLTVL.